One sample yielded the 23 T cell receptor beta chains listed below, sequenced in a study of T cell changes during pregnancy in multiple sclerosis. TCRdb keeps only in-frame clones here, not all; method: immunoSEQ multiplex PCR. The sample holds around 27,000 clones; around 90% are singletons and the top ten take more than 0.7%. The sample in question was CD4+ T cells from peripheral blood mononuclear cells, obtained in the first trimester of pregnancy. Receptors were obtained from a female donor with multiple sclerosis, enrolled in a pregnancy study.

For this clone: At one end, the junction sequence differs from germline, possibly due to a read error. This chain joins TRBV19 and TRBJ2-3; TRBD1 agrees at 8 bases. The CDR3 runs 15 residues. Looked up from germline, CDR1 is LNHDA and CDR2 is SQIVND (reference sequence). The CDR3 loop is CASSTDRDSTNTQYF. CDR3 bases: TGTGCCAGTAGCACGGACAGGGATAGCACAAATACGCAGTATTTT.

The chain carries TRBV11-2 and TRBJ2-2; D remains unclear. This CDR3 region has 13 residues. Germline V gene data show CDR1 as SGHAT and CDR2 as FQNNGV. Trimming shortened V by 2 bases and J by 5 bases, and 6 bases separated the two germline ends. The CDR3 DNA reads TGTGCCAGCAGCTTAATCAGGACCGGGGAGCTGTTTTTT. Translation gives CASSLIRTGELFF.

This clone appeared a few times. The chain employs TRBV2 and TRBJ2-2; 8 bases are a match to TRBD2. The CDR3 is 17 amino acids. Per the germline V gene, CDR1 is SNHLY and CDR2 is FYNNEI. V gave up 8 bases and J gave up 0 bases; unmatched junction bases: 11. CDR3 DNA: TGTGCCAGCGGACTTTGGCGGGGGGTCCCGAACACCGGGGAGCTGTTTTTT. It encodes CASGLWRGVPNTGELFF.

Worth noting for this clone: At one end the junction does not follow the germline gene, possibly because of a read error. V is TRBV7-7 and J is TRBJ1-1, with D uncertain. Germline CDR1 SSHAT, CDR2 FNYEAQ (reference sequence). This CDR3 has 13 amino acids. As DNA, the CDR3 is TGTGCTAGCAGCGCCCTCGCCGGGACTGAAGCTTTCTTT. Translation gives CASSALAGTEAFF.

The chain uses TRBV2 and TRBJ1-1; TRBD1 matches at 8 bases. The V and J ends lost 4 bases and 5 bases, in that order; junction bases with no gene match: 6. Germline V gene lookup returns CDR1 SNHLY and CDR2 FYNNEI. The CDR3 extends over 14 amino acids. CDR3 sequence: CASSARTGRTEAFF. CDR3 nucleotide sequence: TGTGCCAGCAGTGCCAGGACAGGGAGGACTGAAGCTTTCTTT. Full variable domain (remainder filled in from reference TRBV2 and TRBJ1-1): EPEVTQTPSHQVTQMGQEVILRCVPISNHLYFYWYRQILGQKVEFLVSFYNNEISEKSEIFDDQFSVERPDGSNFTLKIRSTKLEDSAMYFCASSARTGRTEAFFGQGTRLTVV.

DNA for the CDR3: TGTGCCAGCAGCCGGGGGGTAGGCACAGATACGCAGTATTTT. Its translation is CASSRGVGTDTQYF. The V gene is TRBV27, the J gene TRBJ2-3; TRBD2 matches at 7 bases. Trimming removed 6 bases from V and 1 base from J; junction bases left unmatched: 4. The CDR3 length is 14 residues. Germline values: CDR1 MNHEY, CDR2 SMNVEV (reference sequence).

This clone occurred a few times. The chain has TRBV28 and TRBJ1-1; D call uncertain. The CDR3 length is 14 residues. Deletions cut 1 base from V and 5 bases from J, with 11 bases between. Germline V gene data show CDR1 as MDHEN and CDR2 as SYDVKM. CDR3 DNA: TGTGCCAGCAGTTTATTAGGAACGGAGACTGAAGCTTTCTTT. Residues: CASSLLGTETEAFF.

The CDR3 is CSVVLGPSYNEQFF. The CDR3, as DNA: TGCAGCGTTGTACTAGGGCCCTCCTACAATGAGCAGTTCTTC. The J gene is TRBJ2-1, the V gene TRBV29-1, with D perhaps matching TRBD2 (5 bases). V was trimmed by 4 bases and J by 0 bases, leaving 10 bases between them. Germline values: CDR1 SQVTM, CDR2 ANQGSEA. CDR3 length: 14 residues.

The chain carries TRBV5-4 and TRBJ1-4; tentative D call: TRBD1 (5 bases). CDR1 is SGHNT, CDR2 YYREEE, per germline (reference sequence). The CDR3 is made up of 14 amino acids. V was clipped by 0 bases and J by 4 bases, with 7 bases between them. The CDR3 protein is CASSLGGLNEKLFF. CDR3 nucleotide sequence: TGTGCCAGCAGCTTGGGGGGCCTTAATGAAAAACTGTTTTTT.

The chain is built from TRBV5-1 and TRBJ2-5; the D gene is possibly TRBD2 (6 bases). V was shortened by 4 bases and J by 4 bases, with 14 bases between the two germline ends. Germline-derived CDR1 and CDR2 are SGHRS and YFSETQ. The CDR3 sequence is 14 residues long. CDR3 in DNA: TGCGCCAGCAGCCCAGGAGGGGCACCAGAGACCCAGTACTTC. This codes for CASSPGGAPETQYF.

The count of this clone is one. CDR3 amino acids: CASSLMEGLGLMFF. CDR3 nucleotide sequence: TGTGCCAGCAGCTTGATGGAGGGACTAGGTTTAATGTTCTTC. The gene calls are TRBV5-4 and TRBJ2-1; TRBD2 aligns across 8 bases. The CDR3 is 14 amino acids. Per the germline V gene, CDR1 is SGHNT and CDR2 is YYREEE (reference sequence). The V gene end was trimmed by 1 base and the J gene end by 15 bases; junction bases not matched to a gene: 12. The whole variable domain, remainder taken from reference TRBV5-4 and TRBJ2-1, is ETGVTQSPTHLIKTRGQQVTLRCSSQSGHNTVSWYQQALGQGPQFIFQYYREEENGRGNFPPRFSGLQFPNYSSELNVNALELDDSALYLCASSLMEGLGLMFFGPGTRLTVL.

Only a few counts were recorded for this clone. The rearrangement links TRBV5-1 to TRBJ2-3, with 8 bases fitting TRBD1. CDR1 is SGHRS and CDR2 is YFSETQ in the germline V gene. The CDR3 runs 13 residues. Losses at the gene ends were 4 bases for V and 6 bases for J; bases not matched to a gene: 4. The DNA of the CDR3 is TGCGCCAGCAGCCCGAGACAGGGGGATACGCAGTATTTT. Protein product: CASSPRQGDTQYF. Full variable domain (missing parts from reference TRBV5-1 and TRBJ2-3): KAGVTQTPRYLIKTRGQQVTLSCSPISGHRSVSWYQQTPGQGLQFLFEYFSETQRNKGNFPGRFSGRQFSNSRSEMNVSTLELGDSALYLCASSPRQGDTQYFGPGTRLTVL.

The V and J genes are TRBV7-7 and TRBJ2-1; 12 bases map to TRBD2. The CDR3 is made up of 13 amino acids. CDR1 SSHAT and CDR2 FNYEAQ come from the germline V gene (reference sequence). The CDR3 DNA sequence: TGTGCTAGCGGACTAGCGGGAAACAATGAGCAGTTCTTC. This translates into CASGLAGNNEQFF.

The chain employs TRBV20-1 and TRBJ1-2; TRBD1 agrees at 8 bases. From germline, CDR1 is DFQATT and CDR2 SNEGSKA (reference sequence). This CDR3 spans 11 amino acids. V shed 4 bases and J 7 bases; nucleotides not matched to a gene: 2. The CDR3 sequence is CSATTGAGYTF. The DNA of the CDR3 is TGCAGTGCTACGACAGGGGCTGGCTACACCTTC.

The CDR3 region has the DNA TGTGCCAGCAGTTTAATCCGCGGGGCCGAGCAGTACTTC. Translation: CASSLIRGAEQYF. This chain connects TRBV6-6 to TRBJ2-7; D might be TRBD2 (6 bases). Germline values: CDR1 MNHNY, CDR2 SVGAGI (reference sequence). This CDR3 has 13 amino acids. Trimming stripped 4 bases from V and 6 bases from J, with 13 bases between.

This chain joins TRBV7-2 and TRBJ1-1; TRBD1 aligns across 8 bases. V was pared by 4 bases and J by 4 bases, with 5 bases of the junction left unmatched. Germline-derived CDR1 and CDR2 are SGHTA and FQGNSA. This CDR3 region has 14 residues. The DNA for the CDR3 is TGTGCCAGCAGCTCGACAGGGGATCCCACTGAAGCTTTCTTT. Its translation: CASSSTGDPTEAFF.

This clone was seen only a few times. This chain connects TRBV5-1 to TRBJ1-2; 8 nucleotides line up with TRBD1. CDR3 length: 14 amino acids. J was trimmed by 8 bases and V by 2 bases; bases with no gene match: 8. Germline V gene data show CDR1 as SGHRS and CDR2 as YFSETQ. As DNA, the CDR3 is TGCGCCAGCAGCTTAGGACAGGGATCCGGCGGCTACACCTTC. Its translation is CASSLGQGSGGYTF. Based on the CDR3 plus reference TRBV5-1 and TRBJ1-2, the full variable domain is KAGVTQTPRYLIKTRGQQVTLSCSPISGHRSVSWYQQTPGQGLQFLFEYFSETQRNKGNFPGRFSGRQFSNSRSEMNVSTLELGDSALYLCASSLGQGSGGYTFGSGTRLTVV.

The chain carries TRBV5-5 and TRBJ2-5, with D maybe TRBD2 (6 bases). CDR3 length: 16 amino acids. Trimming took 4 bases from V and 0 from J, leaving 16 bases between them. Germline CDR1 SGHKS, CDR2 YYEKEE (reference sequence). The CDR3 bases are TGTGCCAGCAGCCGTTCGGGGGACGCGTACCAAGAGACCCAGTACTTC. Translating it yields CASSRSGDAYQETQYF.

Here the CDR3 DNA reads TGTGCCAGCAGCGTAGCTCCCCAGCGGAGCACAGATACGCAGTATTTT. Amino acid sequence: CASSVAPQRSTDTQYF. V usage is TRBV9 and J usage is TRBJ2-3; TRBD2 is a possible D gene (5 bases). The CDR3 sequence is 16 residues long. V dropped 0 bases and J dropped 0 bases, with 11 bases sitting between them. In germline, CDR1 is SGDLS, CDR2 YYNGEE. Full variable domain (missing parts from reference TRBV9 and TRBJ2-3): DSGVTQTPKHLITATGQRVTLRCSPRSGDLSVYWYQQSLDQGLQFLIQYYNGEERAKGNILERFSAQQFPDLHSELNLSSLELGDSALYFCASSVAPQRSTDTQYFGPGTRLTVL.

V is TRBV5-4 and J is TRBJ1-5; 10 bases fit TRBD1. The CDR3 extends over 16 amino acids. Trimming cost V 4 bases and J 2 bases; bases outside gene matches: 6. Germline-derived CDR1 and CDR2 are SGHNT and YYREEE (reference sequence). CDR3 nucleotide sequence: TGTGCCAGCAGCGCGGGGACAGGGGAGGGCAATCAGCCCCAGCATTTT. Its protein product is CASSAGTGEGNQPQHF.

This sequence joins TRBV5-4 and TRBJ2-3, with 9 bases that match TRBD1. CDR3 length: 19 residues. Germline CDR1 is SGHNT and CDR2 is YYREEE (reference sequence). Losses at the gene ends were 0 bases for V and 2 bases for J; bases not matched to a gene: 13. CDR3: CASSLDWRTGDPLTDTQYF. The CDR3 nucleotides read TGTGCCAGCAGCTTGGACTGGAGGACAGGGGACCCCCTCACAGATACGCAGTATTTT. The full variable domain, rest sourced from reference TRBV5-4 and TRBJ2-3, is ETGVTQSPTHLIKTRGQQVTLRCSSQSGHNTVSWYQQALGQGPQFIFQYYREEENGRGNFPPRFSGLQFPNYSSELNVNALELDDSALYLCASSLDWRTGDPLTDTQYFGPGTRLTVL.

V usage is TRBV5-4 and J usage is TRBJ2-3; 9 bases fit TRBD2. The V gene's germline CDR1 is SGHNT and CDR2 YYREEE (reference sequence). CDR3 length equals 17 residues. V lost 4 bases, J lost 0 bases, and 9 bases stayed unmatched. CDR3 nucleotides: TGTGCCAGCAGCCCCCCCGGGACTAGCCTTAGCACAGATACGCAGTATTTT. Encoded protein: CASSPPGTSLSTDTQYF.

The rearrangement uses TRBV30 and TRBJ2-2; possible D gene TRBD1, 6 bases. Per the germline V gene, CDR1 is GTSNPN and CDR2 is SVGIG (reference sequence). This CDR3 has 15 residues. V lost 3 bases and J lost 3, with 14 bases in between. This chain's CDR3 is CAWRGAGPYTGELFF. The CDR3 nucleotides read TGTGCCTGGAGGGGGGCCGGGCCTTACACCGGGGAGCTGTTTTTT.